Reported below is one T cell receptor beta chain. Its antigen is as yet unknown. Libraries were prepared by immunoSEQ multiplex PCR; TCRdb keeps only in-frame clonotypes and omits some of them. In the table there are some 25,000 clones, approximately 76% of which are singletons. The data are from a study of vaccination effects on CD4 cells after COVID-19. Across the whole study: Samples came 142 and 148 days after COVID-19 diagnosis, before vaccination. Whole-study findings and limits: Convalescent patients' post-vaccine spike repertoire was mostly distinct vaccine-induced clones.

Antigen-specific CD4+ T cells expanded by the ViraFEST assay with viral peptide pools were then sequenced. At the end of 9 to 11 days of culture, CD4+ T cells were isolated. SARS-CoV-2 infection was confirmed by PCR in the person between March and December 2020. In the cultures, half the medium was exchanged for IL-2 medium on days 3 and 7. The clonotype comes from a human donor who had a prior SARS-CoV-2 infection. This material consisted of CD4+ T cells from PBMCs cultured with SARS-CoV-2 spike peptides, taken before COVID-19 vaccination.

CDR3 loop: CASSTTSSGRENEQFF. CDR3 DNA sequence: TGTGCCAGTAGTACCACCTCAAGCGGGAGGGAGAATGAGCAGTTCTTC. The J gene is TRBJ2-1, the V gene TRBV19, with 10 positions matching TRBD2. The CDR3 has 16 residues. Trimming removed 4 bases from V and 7 bases from J; junction bases left unmatched: 10. Germline V lookup: CDR1 LNHDA, CDR2 SQIVND (reference sequence).